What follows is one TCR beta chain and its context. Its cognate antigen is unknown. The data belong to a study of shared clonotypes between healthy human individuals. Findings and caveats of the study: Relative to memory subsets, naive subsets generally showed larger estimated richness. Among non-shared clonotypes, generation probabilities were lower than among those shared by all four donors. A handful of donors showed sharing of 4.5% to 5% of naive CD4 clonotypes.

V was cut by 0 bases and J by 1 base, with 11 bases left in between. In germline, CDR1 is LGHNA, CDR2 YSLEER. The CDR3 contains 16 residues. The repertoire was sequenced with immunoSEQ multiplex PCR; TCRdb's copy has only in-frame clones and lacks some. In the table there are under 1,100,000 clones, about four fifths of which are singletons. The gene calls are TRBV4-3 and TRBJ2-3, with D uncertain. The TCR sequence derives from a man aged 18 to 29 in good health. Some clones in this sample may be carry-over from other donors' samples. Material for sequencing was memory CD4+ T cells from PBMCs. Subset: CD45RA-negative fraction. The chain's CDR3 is CASSQDDRMGTDTQYF. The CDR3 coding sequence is TGCGCCAGCAGCCAAGACGACCGGATGGGCACAGATACGCAGTATTTT.